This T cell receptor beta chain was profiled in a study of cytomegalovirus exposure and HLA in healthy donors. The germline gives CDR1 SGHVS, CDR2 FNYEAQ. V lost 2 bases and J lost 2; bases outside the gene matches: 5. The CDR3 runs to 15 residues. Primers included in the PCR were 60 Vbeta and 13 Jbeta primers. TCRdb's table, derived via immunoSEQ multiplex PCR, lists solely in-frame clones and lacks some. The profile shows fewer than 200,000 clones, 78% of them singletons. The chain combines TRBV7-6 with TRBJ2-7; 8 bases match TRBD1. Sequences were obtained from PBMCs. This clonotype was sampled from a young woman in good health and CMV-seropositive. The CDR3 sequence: CASSLYGQGPYEQYF. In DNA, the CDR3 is TGTGCCAGCAGCTTATACGGACAGGGTCCCTACGAGCAGTACTTC.